Presented here are 20 T cell receptor beta chains from one specimen sequenced in a study of T cell responses to AZD1222 COVID-19 vaccine. TCRdb's table, derived via immunoSEQ multiplex PCR, lists solely in-frame clones and lacks some. This table has over 60,000 clones, around 87% appearing once. The material was peripheral blood, obtained on day 0 of AZD1222 vaccination. These receptors originate from an adult in good health.

In regard to this clone: Distinct nucleotide sequences in the sample also encode this CDR3. The V call is TRBV7-3, the J call TRBJ2-3, with unresolved D. V lost 4 bases and J 0 bases, leaving 5 bases between the germline ends. The CDR3 is 13 residues long. Germline-derived CDR1 and CDR2 are SGHTA and FQGTGA. The CDR3 sequence is CASSSGSTDTQYF. CDR3 in DNA: TGTGCCAGCAGCTCGGGCAGCACAGATACGCAGTATTTT.

The chain couples TRBV5-4 to TRBJ2-7, with a possible D match to TRBD1 (5 bases). The CDR3 is made up of 14 amino acids. Germline lookup yields CDR1 SGHNT and CDR2 YYREEE (reference sequence). V lost 2 bases, J lost 3 bases, and 12 bases lay in between. CDR3 DNA: TGTGCCAGCAGCTTACAGGCAGAGATCTACGAGCAGTACTTC. This translates into CASSLQAEIYEQYF.

The J gene is TRBJ2-7, the V gene TRBV4-1, with 8 bases identical to TRBD2. Trimming at V came to 0 bases and at J to 1 base, leaving 11 bases not matched to a gene. Germline CDR1 is MGHRA and CDR2 is YSYEKL. This CDR3 is 18 amino acids long. CDR3 sequence: CASSQDQASGLVSYEQYF. The CDR3 DNA reads as TGCGCCAGCAGCCAAGATCAGGCTTCGGGACTAGTATCCTACGAGCAGTACTTC.

This clone was detected once. The V gene is TRBV5-1, the J gene TRBJ1-2; TRBD1 aligns across 7 bases. The CDR3 totals 12 residues. Germline values: CDR1 SGHRS, CDR2 YFSETQ. Trimming cost V 7 bases and J 2 bases; bases outside gene matches: 2. The CDR3 region has the DNA TGCGCCAGCTCGGGACAGAACTATGGCTACACCTTC. Translated, it gives CASSGQNYGYTF. Full variable domain (rest looked up from reference TRBV5-1 and TRBJ1-2): KAGVTQTPRYLIKTRGQQVTLSCSPISGHRSVSWYQQTPGQGLQFLFEYFSETQRNKGNFPGRFSGRQFSNSRSEMNVSTLELGDSALYLCASSGQNYGYTFGSGTRLTVV.

V usage is TRBV3-1 (or the pseudogene TRBV3-2) and J usage is TRBJ1-1, with 9 bases fitting TRBD1. V lost 3 bases, J lost 7 bases, and 6 bases stayed unmatched. There are 14 residues in the CDR3. Germline V gene sequence: CDR1 LGHDT, CDR2 YNNKEL (reference sequence). The CDR3 DNA reads as TGTGCCAGCAGCCAGGGACAGGGTCGCGGTGAAGCTTTCTTT. This sequence encodes CASSQGQGRGEAFF.

The genes are TRBV2 and TRBJ2-2; D uncertain. CDR1 SNHLY and CDR2 FYNNEI come from the germline V gene. The length of the CDR3 is 13 residues. With 6 bases removed from V and 3 bases from J, the gap between germline ends came to 8 bases. CDR3 amino acids: CASRARDTGELFF. The CDR3 region has the DNA TGTGCCAGCAGGGCGCGTGACACCGGGGAGCTGTTTTTT.

In this sample, this clone turned up a few times. The V gene is TRBV25-1, the J gene TRBJ1-4, with 7 positions matching TRBD1. V lost 3 bases to trimming and J lost 8 bases; unmatched junction nucleotides: 9. Looked up from germline, CDR1 is MGHDK and CDR2 is SYGVNS. The length of the CDR3 is 15 residues. The CDR3 sequence: CASSERRGREEKLFF. As DNA, the CDR3 is TGTGCCAGCAGTGAGCGGAGGGGGCGAGAGGAAAAACTGTTTTTT.

This clone was counted a few times. The chain has TRBV5-6 and TRBJ1-1; perhaps TRBD1 as D (5 bases). The CDR3 extends over 15 amino acids. CDR1 SGHDT and CDR2 YYEEEE come from the germline V gene. V shed 4 bases and J shed 9 bases, with 22 bases lying between them. CDR3 protein: CASSPDLAGGDQAFF. DNA for the CDR3: TGTGCCAGCAGCCCTGACCTTGCGGGTGGGGACCAAGCTTTCTTT.

The chain has TRBV2 and TRBJ1-1; 7 bases map to TRBD1. The V and J ends lost 6 bases and 2 bases, in that order; junction bases with no gene match: 9. The germline CDR1 and CDR2 sequences are SNHLY and FYNNEI. CDR3 size: 15 residues. The CDR3 region has the DNA TGTGCCAGCAGGACTCAGGCAGGGGGAAACACTGAAGCTTTCTTT. It specifies CASRTQAGGNTEAFF.

The rearrangement links TRBV12-5 to TRBJ1-1, with 10 bases lining up with TRBD1. Germline CDR1 reads LGHNT; CDR2 reads FRNRAP. With V trimmed by 0 bases and J by 4 bases, 8 bases remained unmatched. The CDR3 is 17 residues long. CDR3 nucleotides: TGTGCTAGTGGTTTGGTACTAGGGGGACAGGGGAGCACTGAAGCTTTCTTT. It yields the protein CASGLVLGGQGSTEAFF.

This clone came up once. The chain joins TRBV30 to TRBJ1-2, with D perhaps TRBD1 (6 bases). Deletions cut 4 bases from V and 4 bases from J, with 13 bases between. The CDR3 sequence is 13 residues long. The germline CDR1 and CDR2 sequences are GTSNPN and SVGIG (reference sequence). CDR3 nucleotides: TGTGCCTGGAAGGGGGAATATGCCTATGGCTACACCTTC. Its protein product is CAWKGEYAYGYTF.

The J gene is TRBJ1-1, the V gene TRBV6-2 or TRBV6-3; the D is unclear. This CDR3 has 14 residues. Deletions cut 2 bases from V and 0 bases from J, with 7 bases between. Germline V gene data show CDR1 as MNHEY and CDR2 as SVGEGT. DNA for the CDR3: TGTGCCAGCAGTTACGGCCAAGTGAACACTGAAGCTTTCTTT. Protein: CASSYGQVNTEAFF.

The rearrangement links TRBV24-1 to TRBJ2-3, with 8 bases aligning to TRBD1. CDR1 and CDR2 from the germline V gene are KGHDR and SFDVKD. There are 15 residues in the CDR3. With V trimmed by 3 bases and J by 1 base, 2 bases remained unmatched. The CDR3 sequence is CATSDEDRGTDTQYF. CDR3 bases: TGTGCCACCAGTGATGAGGACAGGGGCACAGATACGCAGTATTTT.

V is TRBV7-8 and J is TRBJ2-4; D may be TRBD1 (5 bases). With 5 bases removed from V and 5 bases from J, the gap between germline ends came to 13 bases. Germline V gene lookup returns CDR1 SGHVS and CDR2 FQNEAQ. This CDR3 is built from 14 residues. CDR3 in amino acids: CASSHDSYQNIQYF. As DNA, the CDR3 is TGTGCCAGCAGCCATGACAGCTACCAAAACATTCAGTACTTC.

The V gene is TRBV6-5, the J gene TRBJ1-5; a weak D match, TRBD1 (6 bases). This CDR3 has 13 amino acids. Trimming removed 11 bases at V and 7 bases at J, with 18 bases between. The germline V gene has CDR1 MNHEY and CDR2 SVGAGI. The CDR3 bases are TGTGCCGTTACTGGGGGGGGCCGGCAGCCCCAGCATTTT. This sequence encodes CAVTGGGRQPQHF.

The gene calls are TRBV3-1 (or the pseudogene TRBV3-2) and TRBJ2-1; 8 bases agree with TRBD1. The CDR3 is made up of 13 amino acids. V lost 4 bases, J lost 4 bases, and 0 bases stayed unmatched. Germline lookup yields CDR1 LGHDT and CDR2 YNNKEL (reference sequence). CDR3 loop: CASSRTGYNEQFF. The CDR3 nucleotides are TGTGCCAGCAGCCGGACAGGGTACAATGAGCAGTTCTTC.

This sequence joins TRBV28 and TRBJ1-4; D remains ambiguous. The CDR3 runs to 12 residues. CDR1 is MDHEN, CDR2 SYDVKM, per germline. Trimming took 8 bases from V and 15 from J, leaving 19 bases between them. The CDR3 protein is CASPSLGGEMFF. The DNA for the CDR3 is TGTGCCAGCCCGTCCCTAGGTGGGGAGATGTTTTTT.

This clone was recorded only once. The gene calls are TRBV7-9 and TRBJ1-2, with D uncertain. V lost 4 bases, J lost 6 bases, and 18 bases lay in between. Germline V lookup: CDR1 SEHNR, CDR2 FQNEAQ (reference sequence). The CDR3 totals 15 residues. The CDR3 region is CASSSLATPGDGYTF. The DNA for the CDR3 is TGTGCCAGCAGCTCCCTCGCCACCCCTGGCGATGGCTACACCTTC.

The V gene is TRBV12-3 or TRBV12-4, the J gene TRBJ2-1; TRBD1 might be the D (5 bases). V lost 6 bases to trimming and J lost 6 bases, with 12 bases between them. This CDR3 has 13 residues. DNA for the CDR3: TGTGCCAGCAGCCCCCAGGGTTTCAATGAGCAGTTCTTC. Encoded protein: CASSPQGFNEQFF.

The chain employs TRBV7-6 and TRBJ2-3, with 8 bases lining up with TRBD1. In germline, CDR1 is SGHVS, CDR2 FNYEAQ. The CDR3 loop spans 15 amino acids. Trimming took 1 base from V and 5 from J; bases not matched to a gene: 5. The CDR3: CASSLVQGAGDTQYF. CDR3 nucleotide sequence: TGTGCCAGCAGCTTAGTGCAGGGGGCCGGAGATACGCAGTATTTT.